The 14 T cell receptor beta chains given below trace back to one sample, sequenced in a study of blood T cell repertoires in COVID-19. The method was immunoSEQ multiplex PCR; TCRdb's version includes in-frame clones alone and lacks a portion of them. Here the sample spans approximately 280,000 clones, about 86% being singletons. Sequencing was done on a sample of peripheral blood. All receptors come from a woman in her twenties or thirties who had recovered from COVID-19.

A few counts support this clone. The V gene is TRBV9, the J gene TRBJ2-3; D is perhaps TRBD1 (6 bases). The germline gives CDR1 SGDLS, CDR2 YYNGEE. CDR3 length: 14 amino acids. V was pared by 4 bases and J by 2 bases, with 11 bases between. The CDR3 DNA reads TGTGCCAGCAGCCGAGGACAGCCCACAGATACGCAGTATTTT. Translation gives CASSRGQPTDTQYF.

The CDR3 nucleotides are TGTGCCAGCAGCCGGGACAGCTCCTACGAGCAGTACTTC. It codes for CASSRDSSYEQYF. This chain links TRBV7-6 with TRBJ2-7, with 7 bases aligning to TRBD1. The CDR3 extends over 13 amino acids. J gave up 0 bases and V 5 bases, and 1 base lay outside the gene matches. Germline CDR1 and CDR2: SGHVS and FNYEAQ.

The DNA of the CDR3 is TGTGCCAGCAGCTTAGCATGGGGGGGCGACACAGATACGCAGTATTTT. Translating it yields CASSLAWGGDTDTQYF. The chain combines TRBV11-1 with TRBJ2-3; a weak D match, TRBD2 (7 bases). The CDR3 spans 16 residues. Per the germline V gene, CDR1 is SGHAT and CDR2 is FQDESV (reference sequence). V lost 0 bases to trimming and J lost 2 bases, with 12 bases between them.

V and J are TRBV9 and TRBJ2-1; TRBD2 aligns across 7 bases. This CDR3 is 16 amino acids long. The junction had 11 bases not matched to a gene; V was cut back by 4 bases and J by 4 bases. Germline assignment: CDR1 SGDLS and CDR2 YYNGEE. The CDR3 DNA follows: TGTGCCAGCAGCTTGACGGCCGCGGGGGATTACAATGAGCAGTTCTTC. This translates into CASSLTAAGDYNEQFF.

Notes on this clone: Other DNA sequences within the sample encode an identical CDR3. V and J are TRBV6-5 and TRBJ1-1; D ambiguous. The germline gives CDR1 MNHEY, CDR2 SVGAGI. Trimming removed 0 bases from V and 2 bases from J, with 7 bases in between. The length of the CDR3 is 14 residues. CDR3 loop: CASSYSRGNTEAFF. The CDR3, as DNA: TGTGCCAGCAGTTACTCGCGGGGAAACACTGAAGCTTTCTTT.

This clone was seen just once. The chain is built from TRBV7-3 and TRBJ2-2; D not resolved. The CDR3 spans 12 residues. The V and J ends lost 5 bases and 8 bases respectively, with 9 bases between them. Germline CDR1 SGHTA, CDR2 FQGTGA. CDR3: CASSQTGGELFF. In DNA, the CDR3 is TGTGCCAGCAGCCAAACCGGGGGGGAGCTGTTTTTT. Based on the CDR3 plus reference TRBV7-3 and TRBJ2-2, the full variable domain is GAGVSQTPSNKVTEKGKYVELRCDPISGHTALYWYRQSLGQGPEFLIYFQGTGAADDSGLPNDRFFAVRPEGSVSTLKIQRTERGDSAVYLCASSQTGGELFFGEGSRLTVL.

The chain couples TRBV15 to TRBJ2-3; maybe TRBD2 (5 bases). V lost 2 bases to trimming and J lost 1 base, with 10 bases between them. Germline V gene sequence: CDR1 LNHNV, CDR2 YYDKDF (reference sequence). This CDR3 comprises 15 residues. CDR3 nucleotide sequence: TGTGCCACCAGCAGACCTGGACTGGGCACAGATACGCAGTATTTT. Amino acid sequence: CATSRPGLGTDTQYF.

This clone has just one count. The J gene is TRBJ2-7, the V gene TRBV11-2; D not resolved. The V end lost 4 bases, the J end lost 4 bases, and 11 bases lay between the germline ends. From germline, CDR1 is SGHAT and CDR2 FQNNGV. The CDR3 covers 13 residues. The CDR3 sequence is CASSYDGVYEQYF. Here the CDR3 DNA reads TGTGCCAGCAGCTACGACGGAGTTTACGAGCAGTACTTC.

This clone was found a few times. The V call is TRBV5-6, the J call TRBJ1-2; 11 nucleotides agree with TRBD1. Germline loops: CDR1 SGHDT, CDR2 YYEEEE. V gave up 0 bases and J gave up 5 bases; unmatched junction bases: 6. The CDR3 contains 16 residues. The CDR3 region has the DNA TGTGCCAGCAGCTTGGGGACAGGGGGCCGAGGTTATGGCTACACCTTC. Protein sequence: CASSLGTGGRGYGYTF.

V usage is TRBV7-2 and J usage is TRBJ2-7, with TRBD2 matching 8 bases. V dropped 4 bases and J dropped 6; count of bases not matched to a gene: 8. The CDR3 sequence is 14 residues long. Germline V gene sequence: CDR1 SGHTA, CDR2 FQGNSA. CDR3 protein: CASSWTSRNFEQYF. The DNA of the CDR3 is TGTGCCAGCAGCTGGACTAGCCGGAATTTCGAGCAGTACTTC.

This clone came up once. V and J are TRBV30 and TRBJ1-1, with D possibly matching TRBD1 (6 bases). V was cut by 3 bases and J by 14 bases, with 16 bases left in between. Germline assignment: CDR1 GTSNPN and CDR2 SVGIG (reference sequence). The length of the CDR3 is 11 residues. The CDR3 here is CAWSYREGRFF. The CDR3 nucleotides read TGTGCCTGGAGCTACAGGGAAGGGCGCTTCTTT. The full variable domain, its missing parts supplied by reference TRBV30 and TRBJ1-1, is SQTIHQWPATLVQPVGSPLSLECTVEGTSNPNLYWYRQAAGRGLQLLFYSVGIGQISSEVPQNLSASRPQDRQFILSSKKLLLSDSGFYLCAWSYREGRFFGQGTRLTVV.

This clone has a single count. V is TRBV7-9 and J is TRBJ1-5, with a tentative D call TRBD1 (5 bases). The CDR3 has 14 amino acids. Per germline, CDR1 SEHNR and CDR2 FQNEAQ (reference sequence). With 6 bases removed from V and 1 base from J, the gap between germline ends came to 10 bases. The CDR3 coding sequence is TGTGCCAGCAGTTCAGGGTTAAGCAATCAGCCCCAGCATTTT. Its translation is CASSSGLSNQPQHF.

This chain connects TRBV6-5 to TRBJ1-1, with a tentative D call TRBD1 (5 bases). V was trimmed by 8 bases and J by 3 bases, leaving 7 bases between them. CDR1 is MNHEY and CDR2 is SVGAGI in the germline V gene. This CDR3 has 11 residues. The DNA for the CDR3 is TGTGCCAGCCGGGGGGACACTGAAGCTTTCTTT. Its protein product is CASRGDTEAFF.

The V gene is TRBV3-1 (or the pseudogene TRBV3-2), the J gene TRBJ1-2; TRBD1 might be the D (5 bases). Trimming removed 6 bases at V and 4 bases at J, with 12 bases between. The CDR3 totals 13 residues. Germline V CDR1 and CDR2: LGHDT, YNNKEL (reference sequence). CDR3 sequence: CASSPTDSYGYTF. The CDR3, as DNA: TGTGCCAGCAGTCCGACAGATTCCTATGGCTACACCTTC.